This T cell receptor beta chain is drawn from a study of blood T cell repertoires in COVID-19. Study summary: Sources were T cells, B-cell-depleted T cells, or PBMCs; the material itself was cDNA or gDNA.

The V gene end was trimmed by 6 bases and the J gene end by 6 bases; junction bases not matched to a gene: 4. The CDR3 is made up of 13 amino acids. This clone was detected only once. Clones were read by immunoSEQ multiplex PCR, and TCRdb kept only the in-frame ones, dropping some. Altogether about 150,000 clones are present, approximately 86% being singletons, with the ten largest covering about 2.5%. The genes are TRBV12-3 or TRBV12-4 and TRBJ1-1; 10 nucleotides agree with TRBD1. This TCR came from a woman between 65 and 79 years old with acute or convalescent COVID-19. The specimen sequenced was peripheral blood. CDR3 sequence: CASRPGQGAEAFF. The CDR3 DNA follows: TGTGCCAGCAGACCCGGACAGGGGGCTGAAGCTTTCTTT.